The 3 T cell receptor beta chains given below trace back to one sample, sequenced in a study of beta chain features in type 1 diabetes. Expressed TCRB transcripts were sequenced because the isolated RNA had all been reverse transcribed beforehand. Data came from immunoSEQ multiplex PCR; TCRdb stores just in-frame clones and leaves some out. The table records around 500,000 clones, about 10% of them present only once. The sample comprised naive CD4+ T cells from blood. The receptors originated from a woman younger than 30 in good health.

This clone was detected a few times. J is TRBJ2-2 and V is TRBV27, with D possibly matching TRBD2 (6 bases). Germline V gene data show CDR1 as MNHEY and CDR2 as SMNVEV (reference sequence). Trimming pared 5 bases from V and 5 bases from J, leaving 18 bases between. CDR3 length: 16 residues. This CDR3 is CASSTPTRIKTGELFF. Here the CDR3 DNA reads TGTGCCAGCAGTACACCGACTAGAATTAAAACCGGGGAGCTGTTTTTT.

V usage is TRBV30 and J usage is TRBJ2-3; 10 positions match TRBD2. V lost 3 bases, J lost 7 bases, and 13 bases stayed unmatched. Germline V gene data show CDR1 as GTSNPN and CDR2 as SVGIG (reference sequence). The CDR3 runs to 16 residues. CDR3 loop: CAWSDQPAGGLNTQYF. In DNA, the CDR3 is TGTGCCTGGAGCGACCAGCCAGCGGGAGGGCTAAATACGCAGTATTTT.

This chain connects TRBV15 to TRBJ1-2; tentative D call: TRBD1 (6 bases). V lost 0 bases, J lost 0 bases, and 8 bases lay in between. Germline V CDR1 and CDR2: LNHNV, YYDKDF (reference sequence). This CDR3 spans 15 amino acids. DNA of the CDR3: TGTGCCACCAGCAGAGAAGGGGACACTAACTATGGCTACACCTTC. This encodes CATSREGDTNYGYTF.